The source of this T cell receptor (beta chain) is a study of T-cell reconstitution after alpha-beta-depleted transplantation in children. The length of the CDR3 is 19 residues. V lost 0 bases and J lost 1; bases outside the gene matches: 10. Germline values: CDR1 LNHNV, CDR2 YYDKDF (reference sequence). TCRbeta library preparation incorporated unique molecular identifiers. TCRdb used MiXCR to reprocess the PCR reads, holding one entry per CDR3 protein. This table holds 280,000 or so distinct CDR3 sequences, around a tenth found once. This clonotype has at least ten counts. Its antigen is currently unknown. Study findings and constraints: After one year, T-cell counts and TCRbeta diversity mostly came from new T cells. There were reportedly several hundred expanded graft clones from which alpha-beta T cells came about two months after transplant.

The source material was peripheral blood, sampled 180 days after TCRalphabeta/CD19-depleted stem cell transplant. V is TRBV15 and J is TRBJ2-3, with 10 bases fitting TRBD2. The receptor was derived from a male patient aged 2 to 9 who had a stem cell transplant for chronic granulomatous disease, so the T cells may come from the graft donor. The CDR3 spells CATSRDPSGRALGTDTQYF. The CDR3 nucleotides read TGTGCCACCAGCAGAGATCCGAGCGGGAGGGCCCTCGGCACAGATACGCAGTATTTT.